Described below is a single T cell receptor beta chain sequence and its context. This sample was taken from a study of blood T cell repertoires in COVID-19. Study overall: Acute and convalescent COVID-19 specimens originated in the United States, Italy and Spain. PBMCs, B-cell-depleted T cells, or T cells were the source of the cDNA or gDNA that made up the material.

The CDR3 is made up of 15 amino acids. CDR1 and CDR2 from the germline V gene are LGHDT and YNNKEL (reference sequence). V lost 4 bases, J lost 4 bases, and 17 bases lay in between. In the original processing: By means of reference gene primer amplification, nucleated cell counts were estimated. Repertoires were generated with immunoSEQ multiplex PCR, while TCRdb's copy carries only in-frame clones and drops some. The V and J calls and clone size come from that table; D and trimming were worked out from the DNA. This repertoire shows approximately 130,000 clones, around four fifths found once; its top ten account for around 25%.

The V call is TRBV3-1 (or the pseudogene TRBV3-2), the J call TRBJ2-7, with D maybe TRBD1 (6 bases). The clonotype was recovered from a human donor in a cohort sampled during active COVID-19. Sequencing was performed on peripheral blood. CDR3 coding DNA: TGTGCCAGCAGCCGCTCGGCGGGCAGGGGTTACGAGCAGTACTTC. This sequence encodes CASSRSAGRGYEQYF.